Below are 25 T cell receptor beta chains sequenced from a single sample in a study of blood T cell repertoires in COVID-19. Here immunoSEQ multiplex PCR was the method, and the copy in TCRdb shows in-frame clones only, minus some. The repertoire holds about 140,000 clones, with almost 85% as singletons. Sample: PBMCs or T cells enriched from blood (not recorded which). The receptors shown here come from a man aged 35-49 years with acute COVID-19.

The chain employs TRBV9 and TRBJ1-1; 10 nucleotides agree with TRBD1. CDR3 length: 15 residues. CDR1 SGDLS and CDR2 YYNGEE come from the germline V gene. V shed 0 bases, J shed 3 bases, and the junction held 2 bases outside the gene matches. CDR3 nucleotides: TGTGCCAGCAGCGTAGGAGGGACAGGGGACACTGAAGCTTTCTTT. Translating gives CASSVGGTGDTEAFF.

With respect to this clone: The junction does not match germline at one end; this may be a read error. This sequence joins TRBV18 and TRBJ1-4; 7 bases agree with TRBD1. From germline, CDR1 is KGHSH and CDR2 LQKENI. CDR3 length: 14 residues. The CDR3 bases are TGTGCCAGTTCACGACCGGGACAGTCCGAAAAACTGTTTTTT. Translation: CASSRPGQSEKLFF.

This sequence joins TRBV7-9 and TRBJ2-5; tentative D call: TRBD2 (6 bases). V lost 2 bases and J 4 bases, leaving 17 bases between the germline ends. This CDR3 has 16 amino acids. Looked up from germline, CDR1 is SEHNR and CDR2 is FQNEAQ (reference sequence). The CDR3 region has the DNA TGTGCCAGCAGCTTACTCGGGAGTGGGTGGGGAGAGACCCAGTACTTC. Residues: CASSLLGSGWGETQYF.

The CDR3 sequence is CAWRPTSGGADTQYF. The CDR3 DNA sequence: TGTGCCTGGCGCCCGACTAGCGGGGGAGCAGATACGCAGTATTTT. V and J are TRBV30 and TRBJ2-3; the match to TRBD2 covers 12 bases. CDR1 GTSNPN and CDR2 SVGIG come from the germline V gene (reference sequence). V was clipped by 5 bases and J by 4 bases; unmatched bases: 7. The CDR3 runs to 15 residues.

This chain uses TRBV9 with TRBJ1-2; the match to TRBD1 covers 10 bases. The V gene end was trimmed by 4 bases and the J gene end by 4 bases; junction bases not matched to a gene: 7. The CDR3 is made up of 15 amino acids. Germline lookup yields CDR1 SGDLS and CDR2 YYNGEE. CDR3 in DNA: TGTGCCAGCAGCCTCCGGACAGGGGGGCCCTATGGCTACACCTTC. Amino acid sequence: CASSLRTGGPYGYTF. Complete variable domain (other parts from reference TRBV9 and TRBJ1-2): DSGVTQTPKHLITATGQRVTLRCSPRSGDLSVYWYQQSLDQGLQFLIQYYNGEERAKGNILERFSAQQFPDLHSELNLSSLELGDSALYFCASSLRTGGPYGYTFGSGTRLTVV.

This sequence joins TRBV7-9 and TRBJ1-1; the match to TRBD1 covers 10 bases. Germline V gene lookup returns CDR1 SEHNR and CDR2 FQNEAQ (reference sequence). V dropped 0 bases and J dropped 5; count of bases not matched to a gene: 3. CDR3 length equals 15 residues. The CDR3 reads CASSLAGQGGTEAFF. The CDR3 nucleotides are TGTGCCAGCAGCTTAGCAGGACAGGGGGGGACTGAAGCTTTCTTT.

The chain has TRBV7-2 and TRBJ2-7, with TRBD2 identical over 8 bases. This CDR3 region has 16 residues. V shed 5 bases and J 2 bases; nucleotides not matched to a gene: 11. CDR1 and CDR2 from the germline V gene are SGHTA and FQGNSA. DNA for the CDR3: TGTGCCAGCAGCCCGCCGGGACTAGAGGCCACCTACGAGCAGTACTTC. Encoded protein: CASSPPGLEATYEQYF.

The chain carries TRBV7-9 and TRBJ1-5; TRBD1 aligns across 7 bases. V shed 4 bases and J 5 bases; nucleotides not matched to a gene: 17. This CDR3 has 18 amino acids. Germline loops: CDR1 SEHNR, CDR2 FQNEAQ (reference sequence). The CDR3, as DNA: TGTGCCAGCAGCTCGGACACCACAGGGGAACAGTCAGATCAGCCCCAGCATTTT. It yields the protein CASSSDTTGEQSDQPQHF.

The gene calls are TRBV18 and TRBJ1-5; the D gene is possibly TRBD1 (6 bases). Between the trimmed V and J ends, which lost 2 bases and 2 bases, there was a span of 10 bases. This CDR3 contains 15 residues. Germline V gives CDR1 KGHSH, CDR2 LQKENI. CDR3 in DNA: TGTGCCAGCTCACCAGGACAGCCGGGCAATCAGCCCCAGCATTTT. It encodes CASSPGQPGNQPQHF.

The chain couples TRBV5-6 to TRBJ1-2, with 7 bases identical to TRBD1. This CDR3 region has 13 residues. Germline assignment: CDR1 SGHDT and CDR2 YYEEEE. V lost 4 bases and J lost 3; bases outside the gene matches: 3. DNA of the CDR3: TGTGCCAGCAGCCTGGGACAGCACTATGGCTACACCTTC. It yields the protein CASSLGQHYGYTF.

The rearrangement joins TRBV5-4 to TRBJ2-3; TRBD2 matches at 7 bases. V was clipped by 4 bases and J by 4 bases; unmatched bases: 9. CDR3 size: 15 residues. CDR1 and CDR2 from the germline V gene are SGHNT and YYREEE (reference sequence). CDR3 nucleotides: TGTGCCAGCAGCGGCGGGGGAGGACGGGCAGATACGCAGTATTTT. Translation: CASSGGGGRADTQYF. The variable domain in full, with the rest retrieved from reference TRBV5-4 and TRBJ2-3, is ETGVTQSPTHLIKTRGQQVTLRCSSQSGHNTVSWYQQALGQGPQFIFQYYREEENGRGNFPPRFSGLQFPNYSSELNVNALELDDSALYLCASSGGGGRADTQYFGPGTRLTVL.

This clone was recorded only once. The chain combines TRBV9 with TRBJ2-7; 8 nucleotides align to TRBD1. Germline V gene sequence: CDR1 SGDLS, CDR2 YYNGEE. The V and J ends lost 0 bases and 4 bases, in that order; junction bases with no gene match: 3. This CDR3 has 14 amino acids. This CDR3 is CASSVAGQGYEQYF. For the CDR3, the DNA is TGTGCCAGCAGCGTAGCCGGACAGGGTTACGAGCAGTACTTC.

The rearrangement uses TRBV7-2 and TRBJ2-1; 11 bases match TRBD2. V dropped 5 bases and J dropped 8; count of bases not matched to a gene: 8. This CDR3 is 15 amino acids long. Germline V gene sequence: CDR1 SGHTA, CDR2 FQGNSA. The CDR3 sequence is CASSITSGSRDEQFF. CDR3 nucleotides: TGTGCCAGCAGCATAACTAGCGGGAGTAGGGATGAGCAGTTCTTC.

The CDR3 DNA reads TGTGCCAGCAGCTTTTTTACTAGCCTGTACAATGAGCAGTTCTTC. This encodes CASSFFTSLYNEQFF. J is TRBJ2-1 and V is TRBV7-8, with D maybe TRBD2 (6 bases). Trimming removed 3 bases at V and 4 bases at J, with 13 bases between. This CDR3 has 15 residues. Germline V lookup: CDR1 SGHVS, CDR2 FQNEAQ.

This clone ranks as medium-sized. The J gene is TRBJ1-1, the V gene TRBV9; no firm D call. Trimming removed 0 bases at V and 1 base at J, with 4 bases between. CDR3 length: 13 amino acids. Germline V gene sequence: CDR1 SGDLS, CDR2 YYNGEE. The CDR3 protein is CASSVDWNTEAFF. DNA for the CDR3: TGTGCCAGCAGCGTAGACTGGAACACTGAAGCTTTCTTT.

The V and J genes are TRBV7-2 and TRBJ1-4, with D maybe TRBD1 (6 bases). The germline CDR1 and CDR2 sequences are SGHTA and FQGNSA. Between the trimmed V and J ends, which lost 5 bases and 8 bases, there was a span of 12 bases. The CDR3 spans 13 residues. The CDR3 loop is CASSSGTTEKLFF. In DNA form, the CDR3 reads TGTGCCAGCAGCAGCGGGACAACAGAAAAACTGTTTTTT.

The rearrangement links TRBV7-6 to TRBJ2-1, with a tentative D call TRBD2 (6 bases). In germline, CDR1 is SGHVS, CDR2 FNYEAQ. This CDR3 contains 15 residues. The V end lost 4 bases, the J end lost 3 bases, and 13 bases lay between the germline ends. The CDR3: CASSSGTPSYNEQFF. The CDR3 DNA sequence: TGTGCCAGCAGCTCCGGGACTCCCAGCTACAATGAGCAGTTCTTC.

J is TRBJ2-3 and V is TRBV6-2 or TRBV6-3, with 11 nucleotides matching TRBD2. Germline CDR1 is MNHEY and CDR2 is SVGEGT. The CDR3 extends over 17 amino acids. V gave up 0 bases and J gave up 6 bases; unmatched junction bases: 8. CDR3 amino acids: CASSYSPSSGRIDTQYF. CDR3 DNA sequence: TGTGCCAGCAGTTACTCCCCTTCTAGCGGGAGGATTGATACGCAGTATTTT.

This clone came up once. The chain carries TRBV29-1 and TRBJ2-2, with no clear D. The V end was cut by 6 bases, the J end by 5 bases, with 13 bases between. Germline lookup yields CDR1 SQVTM and CDR2 ANQGSEA. CDR3 length: 13 amino acids. Here the CDR3 DNA reads TGCAGCGTATCCTCCCGCCGGACCGGGGAGCTGTTTTTT. It codes for CSVSSRRTGELFF.

This clone was found a few times. This rearrangement joins TRBV9 to TRBJ2-7; weak D call: TRBD2 (5 bases). The germline CDR1 and CDR2 sequences are SGDLS and YYNGEE. Trimming took 0 bases from V and 3 from J, leaving 13 bases between them. The CDR3 length is 15 residues. The CDR3 reads CASSVAVGVVYEQYF. Here the CDR3 DNA reads TGTGCCAGCAGCGTAGCGGTCGGGGTTGTCTACGAGCAGTACTTC.

The rearrangement links TRBV7-2 to TRBJ2-7, with D maybe TRBD2 (6 bases). Trimming left V 5 bases short and J 1 base short, with 9 bases between. CDR1 is SGHTA, CDR2 FQGNSA, per germline. The CDR3 totals 13 residues. The DNA for the CDR3 is TGTGCCAGCAGCCCTGGGACTTCCTACGAGCAGTACTTC. Translated, it gives CASSPGTSYEQYF.

In regard to this clone: The sample carries other DNA sequences with the same CDR3. This chain connects TRBV28 to TRBJ2-1, with D possibly matching TRBD1 (5 bases). V was pared by 5 bases and J by 4 bases, with 12 bases between. This CDR3 contains 14 residues. Germline loops: CDR1 MDHEN, CDR2 SYDVKM. The CDR3 DNA reads as TGTGCCAGCAGTCTACTCAGGGATTACAATGAGCAGTTCTTC. It yields the protein CASSLLRDYNEQFF.

This chain uses TRBV4-1 with TRBJ1-1; D might be TRBD1 (5 bases). There are 14 residues in the CDR3. Germline V gene lookup returns CDR1 MGHRA and CDR2 YSYEKL. The germline V and J ends were trimmed by 0 bases and 3 bases, with 8 bases remaining between them. CDR3 nucleotide sequence: TGCGCCAGCAGCCAAGATGGCAGGGACACTGAAGCTTTCTTT. Protein sequence: CASSQDGRDTEAFF.

This clone was detected a few times. The chain recombines TRBV19 with TRBJ1-4, with 10 bases matching TRBD1. V gave up 1 base and J gave up 7 bases; unmatched junction bases: 6. Germline V lookup: CDR1 LNHDA, CDR2 SQIVND (reference sequence). The CDR3 has 16 residues. The DNA of the CDR3 is TGTGCCAGTAGTATAGGGACAGGGGGACGGACTGAAAAACTGTTTTTT. Translated, it gives CASSIGTGGRTEKLFF.

The chain employs TRBV11-2 and TRBJ1-5; D unclear. The CDR3 extends over 15 amino acids. In germline, CDR1 is SGHAT, CDR2 FQNNGV. V lost 0 bases and J lost 5, with 11 bases in between. This chain's CDR3 is CASSLDPNSHQPQHF. In nucleotides, the CDR3 is TGTGCCAGCAGCTTAGACCCAAACTCTCATCAGCCCCAGCATTTT. Full variable domain (rest looked up from reference TRBV11-2 and TRBJ1-5): EAGVAQSPRYKIIEKRQSVAFWCNPISGHATLYWYQQILGQGPKLLIQFQNNGVVDDSQLPKDRFSAERLKGVDSTLKIQPAKLEDSAVYLCASSLDPNSHQPQHFGDGTRLSIL.